The 23 T cell receptor beta chains given below trace back to one sample, sequenced in a study of OX40 agonist ivuxolimab in advanced cancers. Profiling relied on immunoSEQ multiplex PCR, and the TCRdb table lists in-frame clones only, not all of them. The top ten clones hold 6.9% of a sample with 65,000 to 95,000 clones, more than 70% of them seen once. The sequencing used CD4+ or CD8+ T cells sorted from blood, collected in a trial of the OX40 agonist ivuxolimab. The receptors come from an adult with an advanced solid tumor such as melanoma, head and neck, liver or kidney cancer.

V is TRBV10-3 and J is TRBJ2-2, with 9 bases identical to TRBD2. CDR1 and CDR2 (germline): ENHRY, SYGVKD. V was clipped by 2 bases and J by 8 bases; unmatched bases: 9. This CDR3 is 16 amino acids long. The CDR3 sequence: CAISEGLAIKMGELFF. CDR3 nucleotides: TGTGCCATCAGTGAGGGACTAGCGATAAAGATGGGGGAGCTGTTTTTT.

V is TRBV10-2 and J is TRBJ1-5; D uncertain. The CDR3 spans 14 residues. V lost 2 bases and J lost 7, with 12 bases in between. The germline V gene encodes CDR1 WSHSY and CDR2 SAAADI. The CDR3 DNA reads TGCGCCAGCAGTGAGGGTCAGGTGCGACAGCCCCAGCATTTT. Its protein product is CASSEGQVRQPQHF.

The genes are TRBV5-4 and TRBJ1-2, with D unclear. The length of the CDR3 is 14 residues. CDR1 and CDR2 from the germline V gene are SGHNT and YYREEE (reference sequence). Between the trimmed V and J ends, which lost 1 base and 1 base, there was a span of 8 bases. Here the CDR3 DNA reads TGTGCCAGCAGCTTGTGGTGGGGTAACTATGGCTACACCTTC. Protein sequence: CASSLWWGNYGYTF.

The CDR3 loop is CASRGPSGGYNEQFF. The CDR3 coding sequence is TGCGCCAGCAGAGGTCCTAGCGGGGGTTACAATGAGCAGTTCTTC. J is TRBJ2-1 and V is TRBV10-1; 10 bases align to TRBD2. Germline CDR1 WNHNN, CDR2 SYGVQD (reference sequence). Germline trimming cut 6 bases from V and 4 bases from J; bases unmatched to any gene: 6. The CDR3 length is 15 residues.

This clone was detected a few times. V gene TRBV4-3 combines with J gene TRBJ2-2; 7 bases match TRBD1. Unmatched junction bases numbered 6, after V lost 5 bases and J lost 0 bases. This CDR3 has 16 residues. Germline CDR1 LGHNA, CDR2 YSLEER. The CDR3 loop is CASSSDRATNTGELFF. In DNA form, the CDR3 reads TGCGCCAGCAGCTCAGACAGGGCCACGAACACCGGGGAGCTGTTTTTT.

The V and J genes are TRBV10-2 and TRBJ2-5; possible D gene TRBD2, 5 bases. Matching the DNA end better, TRBJ2-7 makes the J call doubtful. This CDR3 spans 15 amino acids. The germline V gene encodes CDR1 WSHSY and CDR2 SAAADI. The CDR3 nucleotides read TGCGCCAGCAGGGAAGGCGCCGGGGTCTCCTACGAGCAGTACTTC. This sequence encodes CASREGAGVSYEQYF.

The chain has TRBV5-1 and TRBJ2-1; a weak D match, TRBD2 (6 bases). The CDR3 totals 15 residues. Germline values: CDR1 SGHRS, CDR2 YFSETQ. The ends were cut back, 0 bases at V and 5 bases at J, with 12 bases in the middle. CDR3 bases: TGCGCCAGCAGCTTGGCGGGGGTCTCGAACAATGAGCAGTTCTTC. Its protein is CASSLAGVSNNEQFF.

The V call is TRBV6-5, the J call TRBJ2-7; TRBD1 or TRBD2 may be the D gene (6 bases each). This CDR3 has 15 amino acids. V was shortened by 7 bases and J by 0 bases, with 16 bases between the two germline ends. CDR1 MNHEY and CDR2 SVGAGI come from the germline V gene. Written as DNA, the CDR3 is TGTGCCAGCACCCCAGGGGCGGGGCGCTCCTACGAGCAGTACTTC. Translated: CASTPGAGRSYEQYF.

V and J are TRBV4-1 and TRBJ1-4; unclear D gene. The V gene's germline CDR1 is MGHRA and CDR2 YSYEKL. The CDR3 has 12 amino acids. Trimming removed 0 bases from V and 10 bases from J, with 6 bases in between. The CDR3 DNA reads as TGCGCCAGCAGCCAAGATGAGAGAAAACTGTTTTTT. Its translation is CASSQDERKLFF.

V usage is TRBV19 and J usage is TRBJ1-2; TRBD1 aligns across 9 bases. The CDR3 sequence is 18 residues long. Trimming removed 0 bases from V and 4 bases from J; junction bases left unmatched: 12. Germline CDR1 reads LNHDA; CDR2 reads SQIVND (reference sequence). CDR3 residues: CASSIDLLGQGMIYGYTF. The CDR3 DNA reads TGTGCCAGTAGTATAGATCTATTAGGACAGGGGATGATCTATGGCTACACCTTC.

The CDR3 nucleotides are TGCGCCAGCAGCCAAGATCCGCTGACAGGCTCAACCTACGAGCAGTACTTC. Amino acid sequence: CASSQDPLTGSTYEQYF. The chain has TRBV4-1 and TRBJ2-7; the D gene is possibly TRBD1 (6 bases). The CDR3 is 17 amino acids. The V gene lost 0 bases and the J gene lost 2 bases, with 17 bases spanning the gap. Germline V lookup: CDR1 MGHRA, CDR2 YSYEKL.

This chain joins TRBV25-1 and TRBJ1-1; D is unresolved. V was trimmed by 1 base and J by 5 bases, leaving 8 bases between them. This CDR3 has 13 amino acids. CDR1 is MGHDK, CDR2 SYGVNS, per germline. The CDR3 DNA reads as TGTGCCAGCAGTGAATCCGGGGTAACTGAAGCTTTCTTT. Protein: CASSESGVTEAFF.

The table lists this clone with a count of one. The V gene is TRBV5-4, the J gene TRBJ2-7, with TRBD1 as a possible D gene (6 bases). Per germline, CDR1 SGHNT and CDR2 YYREEE (reference sequence). The CDR3 runs to 17 residues. V was clipped by 1 base and J by 6 bases, with 23 bases between them. CDR3: CASSLNTGRKKWSEQYF. CDR3 nucleotides: TGTGCCAGCAGCTTGAACACAGGGCGAAAGAAGTGGAGCGAGCAGTACTTC.

J is TRBJ2-5 and V is TRBV6-5; D gene uncertain. Germline CDR1 and CDR2: MNHEY and SVGAGI. The V end was cut by 7 bases, the J end by 5 bases, with 20 bases between. The CDR3 has 15 amino acids. The CDR3 nucleotides read TGTGCCAGCACCGCGGACCGTTTCGGCAGGGAGACCCAGTACTTC. It translates to CASTADRFGRETQYF.

This clone appeared a single time. The chain uses TRBV27 and TRBJ2-1; D possibly matches TRBD1 or TRBD2 (6 bases each). Trimming pared 7 bases from V and 7 bases from J, leaving 26 bases between. From germline, CDR1 is MNHEY and CDR2 SMNVEV (reference sequence). This CDR3 is built from 17 residues. The CDR3 here is CASNSSPLSGGGNEQFF. DNA of the CDR3: TGTGCCAGCAACTCTAGTCCGCTTAGCGGAGGGGGGAATGAGCAGTTCTTC.

The chain has TRBV7-6 and TRBJ1-5; possibly TRBD1 for D (5 bases). V lost 2 bases, J lost 5 bases, and 13 bases lay in between. Germline CDR1 reads SGHVS; CDR2 reads FNYEAQ. The CDR3 length is 15 residues. This chain's CDR3 is CASSLRAGGDQPQHF. The CDR3 DNA is TGTGCCAGCAGCTTAAGGGCGGGGGGGGATCAGCCCCAGCATTTT.

The chain has TRBV5-1 and TRBJ2-1, with TRBD1 matching over 9 bases. Germline trimming cut 0 bases from V and 5 bases from J; bases unmatched to any gene: 6. Looked up from germline, CDR1 is SGHRS and CDR2 is YFSETQ. The CDR3 runs 16 residues. The chain's CDR3 is CASSLGDREDHNEQFF. The CDR3 DNA sequence: TGCGCCAGCAGCTTGGGGGACAGGGAGGACCACAATGAGCAGTTCTTC. The whole variable domain, remainder taken from reference TRBV5-1 and TRBJ2-1, is KAGVTQTPRYLIKTRGQQVTLSCSPISGHRSVSWYQQTPGQGLQFLFEYFSETQRNKGNFPGRFSGRQFSNSRSEMNVSTLELGDSALYLCASSLGDREDHNEQFFGPGTRLTVL.

The chain couples TRBV2 to TRBJ2-1; 8 bases agree with TRBD2. V shed 5 bases and J 8 bases; nucleotides not matched to a gene: 11. CDR1 is SNHLY, CDR2 FYNNEI, per germline. The CDR3 extends over 15 amino acids. The CDR3 here is CASSRVGGGFDEQFF. CDR3 coding DNA: TGTGCCAGCAGTCGAGTAGGCGGGGGGTTCGATGAGCAGTTCTTC.

The chain is built from TRBV2 and TRBJ2-7; either TRBD1 or TRBD2 may supply D (5 bases each). Germline values: CDR1 SNHLY, CDR2 FYNNEI. CDR3 length: 15 amino acids. Between the trimmed V and J ends, which lost 4 bases and 3 bases, there was a span of 16 bases. The DNA for the CDR3 is TGTGCCAGCAGTGGGGGGAGTATGGGGAACTACGAGCAGTACTTC. It is translated as CASSGGSMGNYEQYF.

The V call is TRBV7-9, the J call TRBJ1-1; 10 nucleotides match TRBD1. Unmatched junction bases numbered 2, after V lost 1 base and J lost 3 bases. The CDR3 extends over 15 amino acids. The germline V gene encodes CDR1 SEHNR and CDR2 FQNEAQ (reference sequence). The CDR3 region has the DNA TGTGCCAGCAGCTTAGAGGGGACAGGGGACACTGAAGCTTTCTTT. It is translated as CASSLEGTGDTEAFF.

The chain has TRBV9 and TRBJ2-7, with 10 bases identical to TRBD1. Per the germline V gene, CDR1 is SGDLS and CDR2 is YYNGEE. The CDR3 runs to 16 residues. Trimming removed 4 bases from V and 2 bases from J; junction bases left unmatched: 9. The CDR3 spells CASSTNPGQGTYEQYF. The CDR3 DNA follows: TGTGCCAGCAGCACCAATCCGGGACAGGGGACCTACGAGCAGTACTTC.

The rearrangement joins TRBV27 to TRBJ2-3; D gene unclear. Germline values: CDR1 MNHEY, CDR2 SMNVEV (reference sequence). The CDR3 extends over 13 amino acids. V lost 0 bases and J lost 0, with 1 base in between. CDR3 in DNA: TGTGCCAGCAGTTTATCTAGCACAGATACGCAGTATTTT. This sequence encodes CASSLSSTDTQYF.

The chain uses TRBV6-6 and TRBJ1-2, with D unresolved. Germline V gene data show CDR1 as MNHNY and CDR2 as SVGAGI (reference sequence). The germline V and J ends were trimmed by 6 bases and 1 base, with 6 bases remaining between them. The CDR3 runs 12 residues. The CDR3 bases are TGTGCCAGCAGGCCGATTAACTATGGCTACACCTTC. Protein product: CASRPINYGYTF.